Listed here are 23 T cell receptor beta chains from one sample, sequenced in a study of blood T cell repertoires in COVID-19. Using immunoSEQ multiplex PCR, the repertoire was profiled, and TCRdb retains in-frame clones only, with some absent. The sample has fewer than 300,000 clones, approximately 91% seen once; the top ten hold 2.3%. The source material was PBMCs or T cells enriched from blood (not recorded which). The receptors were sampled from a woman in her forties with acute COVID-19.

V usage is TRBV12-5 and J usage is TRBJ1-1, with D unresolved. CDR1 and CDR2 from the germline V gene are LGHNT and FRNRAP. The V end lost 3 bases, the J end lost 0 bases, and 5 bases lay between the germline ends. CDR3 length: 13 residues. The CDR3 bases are TGTGCTAGTGGTTTAGCTTTGAACACTGAAGCTTTCTTT. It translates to CASGLALNTEAFF.

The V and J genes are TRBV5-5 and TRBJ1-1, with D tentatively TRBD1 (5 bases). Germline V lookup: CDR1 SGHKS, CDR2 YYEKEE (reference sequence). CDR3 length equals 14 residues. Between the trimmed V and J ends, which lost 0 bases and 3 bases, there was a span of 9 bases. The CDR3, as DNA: TGTGCCAGCAGCTTGGTAGGGGTGGACACTGAAGCTTTCTTT. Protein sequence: CASSLVGVDTEAFF.

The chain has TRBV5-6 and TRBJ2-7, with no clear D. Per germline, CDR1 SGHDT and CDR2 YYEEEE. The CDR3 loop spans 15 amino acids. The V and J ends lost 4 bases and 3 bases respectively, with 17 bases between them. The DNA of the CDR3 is TGTGCCAGCAGCCCACGGCCCCGGCAGGACTACGAGCAGTACTTC. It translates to CASSPRPRQDYEQYF.

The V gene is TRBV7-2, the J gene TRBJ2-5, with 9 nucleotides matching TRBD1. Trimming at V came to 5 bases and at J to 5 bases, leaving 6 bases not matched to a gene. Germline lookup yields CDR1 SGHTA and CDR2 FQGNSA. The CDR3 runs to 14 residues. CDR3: CASSVTGGIETQYF. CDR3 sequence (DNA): TGTGCCAGCAGCGTGACAGGGGGAATCGAGACCCAGTACTTC.

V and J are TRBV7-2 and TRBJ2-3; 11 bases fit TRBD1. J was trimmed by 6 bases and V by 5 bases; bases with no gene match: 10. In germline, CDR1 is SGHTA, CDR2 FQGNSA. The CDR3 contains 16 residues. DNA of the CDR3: TGTGCCAGCAGCCGCGACGGACAGGGGGCTAGGGATACGCAGTATTTT. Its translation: CASSRDGQGARDTQYF.

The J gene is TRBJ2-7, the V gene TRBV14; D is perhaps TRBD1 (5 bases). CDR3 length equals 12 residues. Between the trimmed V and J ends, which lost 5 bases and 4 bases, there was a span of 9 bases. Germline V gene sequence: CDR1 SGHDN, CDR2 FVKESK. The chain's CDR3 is CASSTQGYEQYF. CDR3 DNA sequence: TGTGCCAGCAGCACGCAGGGTTACGAGCAGTACTTC.

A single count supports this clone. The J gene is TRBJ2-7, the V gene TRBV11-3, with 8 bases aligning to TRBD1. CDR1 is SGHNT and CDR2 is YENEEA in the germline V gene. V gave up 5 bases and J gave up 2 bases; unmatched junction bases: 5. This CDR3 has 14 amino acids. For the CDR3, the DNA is TGTGCCAGCAGCGCCCGGGACAGGCCCTACGAGCAGTACTTC. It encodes CASSARDRPYEQYF.

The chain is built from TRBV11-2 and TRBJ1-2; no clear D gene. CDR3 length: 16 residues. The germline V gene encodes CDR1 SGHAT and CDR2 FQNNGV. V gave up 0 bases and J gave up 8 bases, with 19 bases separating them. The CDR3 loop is CASSLESGSLSGGYTF. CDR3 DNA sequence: TGTGCCAGCAGCTTAGAATCGGGGAGTCTATCGGGAGGCTACACCTTC.

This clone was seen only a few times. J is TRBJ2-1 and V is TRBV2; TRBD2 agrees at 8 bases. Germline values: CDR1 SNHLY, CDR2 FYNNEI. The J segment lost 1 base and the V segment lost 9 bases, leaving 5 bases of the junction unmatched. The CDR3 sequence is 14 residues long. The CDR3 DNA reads TGTGCCAGGGAAGCGGGAGTGTCCTACAATGAGCAGTTCTTC. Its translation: CAREAGVSYNEQFF.

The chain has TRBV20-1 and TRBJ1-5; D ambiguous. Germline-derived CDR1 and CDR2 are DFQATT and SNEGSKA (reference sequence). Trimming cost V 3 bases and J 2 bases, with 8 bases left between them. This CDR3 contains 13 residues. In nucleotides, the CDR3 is TGCAGTGCTAGTTTCCCCGGCAATCAGCCCCAGCATTTT. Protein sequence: CSASFPGNQPQHF.

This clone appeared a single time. CDR3 region: CAIFLLIDSGDIEQYF. DNA of the CDR3: TGTGCCATCTTTCTTCTTATTGATTCAGGGGACATCGAGCAGTACTTC. The V call is TRBV11-2, the J call TRBJ2-7; TRBD1 might be the D (6 bases). The V end was cut by 10 bases, the J end by 6 bases, with 28 bases between. The CDR3 contains 16 residues. Germline V gives CDR1 SGHAT, CDR2 FQNNGV.

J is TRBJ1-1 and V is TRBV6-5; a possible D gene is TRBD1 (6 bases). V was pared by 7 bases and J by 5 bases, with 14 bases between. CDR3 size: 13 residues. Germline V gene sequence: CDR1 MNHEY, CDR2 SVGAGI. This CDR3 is CASTPTGWTEAFF. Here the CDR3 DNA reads TGTGCCAGCACTCCAACAGGGTGGACTGAAGCTTTCTTT.

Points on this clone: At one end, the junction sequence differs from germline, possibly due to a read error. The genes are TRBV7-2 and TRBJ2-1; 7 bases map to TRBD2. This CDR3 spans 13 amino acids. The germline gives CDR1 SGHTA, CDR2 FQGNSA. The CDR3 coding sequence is TGTGCCAGCAGCGTAGCGGGCTCCAATGAGCAGTTCTTC. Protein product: CASSVAGSNEQFF.

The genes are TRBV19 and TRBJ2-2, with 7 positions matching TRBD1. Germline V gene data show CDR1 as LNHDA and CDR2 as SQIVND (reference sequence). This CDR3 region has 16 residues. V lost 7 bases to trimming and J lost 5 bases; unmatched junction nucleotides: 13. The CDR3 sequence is CASTSLGPGGTGELFF. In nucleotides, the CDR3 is TGTGCCAGTACCTCATTGGGGCCAGGGGGTACCGGGGAGCTGTTTTTT.

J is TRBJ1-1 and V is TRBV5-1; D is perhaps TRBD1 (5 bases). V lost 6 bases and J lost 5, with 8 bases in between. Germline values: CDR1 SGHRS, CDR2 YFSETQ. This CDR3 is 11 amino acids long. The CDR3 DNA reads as TGCGCCAGCAACGGGGGGACTGAAGCTTTCTTT. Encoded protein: CASNGGTEAFF.

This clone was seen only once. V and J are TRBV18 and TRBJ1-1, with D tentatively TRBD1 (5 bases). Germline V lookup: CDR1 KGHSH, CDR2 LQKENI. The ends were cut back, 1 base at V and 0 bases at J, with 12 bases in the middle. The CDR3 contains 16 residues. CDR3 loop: CASSPLGQGLNTEAFF. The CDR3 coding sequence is TGTGCCAGCTCACCACTCGGTCAGGGCCTGAACACTGAAGCTTTCTTT.

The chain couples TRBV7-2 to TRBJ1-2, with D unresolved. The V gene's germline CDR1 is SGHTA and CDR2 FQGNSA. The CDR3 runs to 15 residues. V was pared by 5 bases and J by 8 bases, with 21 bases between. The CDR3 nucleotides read TGTGCCAGCAGCCTCCTCGAGGAAGCCAACGGGGGCTACACCTTC. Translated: CASSLLEEANGGYTF.

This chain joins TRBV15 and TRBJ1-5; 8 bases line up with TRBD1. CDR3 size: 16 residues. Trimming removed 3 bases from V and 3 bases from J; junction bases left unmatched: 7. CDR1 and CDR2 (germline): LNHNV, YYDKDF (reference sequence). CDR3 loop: CATSRGDRRLNQPQHF. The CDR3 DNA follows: TGTGCCACCAGCAGGGGGGACAGGAGACTCAATCAGCCCCAGCATTTT.

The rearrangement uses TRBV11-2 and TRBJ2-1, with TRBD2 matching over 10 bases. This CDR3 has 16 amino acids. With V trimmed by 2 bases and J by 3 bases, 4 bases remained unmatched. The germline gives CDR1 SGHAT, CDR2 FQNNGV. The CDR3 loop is CASSLSPSGSYNEQFF. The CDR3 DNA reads TGTGCCAGCAGCTTATCACCTAGCGGGAGCTACAATGAGCAGTTCTTC.

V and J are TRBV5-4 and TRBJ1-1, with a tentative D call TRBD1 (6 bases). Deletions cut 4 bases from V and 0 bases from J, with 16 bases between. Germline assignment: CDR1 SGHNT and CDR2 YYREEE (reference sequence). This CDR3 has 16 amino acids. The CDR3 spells CASSQDSSPLNTEAFF. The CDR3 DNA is TGTGCCAGCAGCCAGGACAGTTCCCCTCTGAACACTGAAGCTTTCTTT.

The chain's CDR3 is CATGAGQGTYEQYF. For the CDR3, the DNA is TGTGCCACGGGGGCGGGACAGGGGACCTACGAGCAGTACTTC. J is TRBJ2-7 and V is TRBV6-6; 10 bases agree with TRBD1. This CDR3 spans 14 amino acids. Trimming removed 10 bases from V and 2 bases from J; junction bases left unmatched: 8. Per germline, CDR1 MNHNY and CDR2 SVGAGI (reference sequence).

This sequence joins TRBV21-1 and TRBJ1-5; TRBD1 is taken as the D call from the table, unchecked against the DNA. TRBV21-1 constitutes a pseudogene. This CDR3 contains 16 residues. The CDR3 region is CASSGFKDRLNQPQHF. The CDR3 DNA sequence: TGTGCCAGCAGCGGGTTTAAGGACAGGTTGAATCAGCCCCAGCATTTT.

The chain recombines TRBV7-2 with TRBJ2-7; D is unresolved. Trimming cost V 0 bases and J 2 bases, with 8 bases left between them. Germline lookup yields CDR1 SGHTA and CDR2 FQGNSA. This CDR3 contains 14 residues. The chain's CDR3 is CASSLAGGTYEQYF. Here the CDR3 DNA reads TGTGCCAGCAGCTTAGCAGGCGGAACCTACGAGCAGTACTTC.